Ten or more counts support the clone carrying this T cell receptor beta chain. TCRdb re-analysed the RT-PCR reads in MiXCR, keeping a single row per CDR3 protein. This sample has hundreds of thousands of distinct CDR3 sequences; over 12% occur once, and the top ten carry 11%. Germline trimming cut 4 bases from V and 6 bases from J; bases unmatched to any gene: 5. This CDR3 is built from 16 residues. Germline CDR1 reads SGHKS; CDR2 reads YYEKEE (reference sequence). The source of the sample is a study of patients and donors after allogeneic stem cell transplantation. The sequence derives from a human donor who was either an allogeneic HSCT recipient or a stem cell or donor lymphocyte infusion donor (not recorded which). It is not recorded whose cells these are; they may come from a transplant donor. Sequenced input: blood, either unsorted or a sorted T cell fraction (not recorded which). This chain links TRBV5-5 with TRBJ2-3; 16 bases are a match to TRBD2. The CDR3 DNA is TGTGCCAGCAGCATCGGGACTAGCGGGGGGGTGGATACGCAGTATTTT. This gives the protein CASSIGTSGGVDTQYF.